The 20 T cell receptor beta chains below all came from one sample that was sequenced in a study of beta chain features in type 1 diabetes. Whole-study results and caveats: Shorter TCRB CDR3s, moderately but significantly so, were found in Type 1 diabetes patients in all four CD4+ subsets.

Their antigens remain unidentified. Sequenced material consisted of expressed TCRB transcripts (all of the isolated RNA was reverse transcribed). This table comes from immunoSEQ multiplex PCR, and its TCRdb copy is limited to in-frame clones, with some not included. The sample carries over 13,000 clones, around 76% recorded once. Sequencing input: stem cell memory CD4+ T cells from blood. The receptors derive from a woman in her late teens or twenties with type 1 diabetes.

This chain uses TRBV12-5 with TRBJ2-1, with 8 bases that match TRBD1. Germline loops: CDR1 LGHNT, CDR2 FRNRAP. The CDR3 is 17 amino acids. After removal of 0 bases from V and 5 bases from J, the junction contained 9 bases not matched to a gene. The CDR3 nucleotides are TGTGCTAGTGGTTTGGTACTGGGCAGGGGGCTAGACAATGAGCAGTTCTTC. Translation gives CASGLVLGRGLDNEQFF.

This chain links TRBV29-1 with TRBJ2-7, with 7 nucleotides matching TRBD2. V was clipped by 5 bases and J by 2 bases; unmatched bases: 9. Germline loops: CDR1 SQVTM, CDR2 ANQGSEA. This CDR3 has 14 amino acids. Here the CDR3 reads CSVTGASGTYEQYF. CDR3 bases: TGCAGCGTTACCGGAGCTAGCGGTACCTACGAGCAGTACTTC.

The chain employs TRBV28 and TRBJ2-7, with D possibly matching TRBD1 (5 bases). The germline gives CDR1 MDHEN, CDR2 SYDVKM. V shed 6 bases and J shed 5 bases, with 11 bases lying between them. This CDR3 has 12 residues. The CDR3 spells CASRTLQDEQYF. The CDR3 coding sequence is TGTGCCAGCAGGACCTTACAGGACGAGCAGTACTTC.

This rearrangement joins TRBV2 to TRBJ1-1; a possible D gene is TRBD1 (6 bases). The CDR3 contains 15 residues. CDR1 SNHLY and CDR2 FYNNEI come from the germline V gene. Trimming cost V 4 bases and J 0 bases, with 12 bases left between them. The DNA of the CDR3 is TGTGCCAGCAGTGGGGACAACCCCATGAACACTGAAGCTTTCTTT. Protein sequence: CASSGDNPMNTEAFF. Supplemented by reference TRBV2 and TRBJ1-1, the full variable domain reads EPEVTQTPSHQVTQMGQEVILRCVPISNHLYFYWYRQILGQKVEFLVSFYNNEISEKSEIFDDQFSVERPDGSNFTLKIRSTKLEDSAMYFCASSGDNPMNTEAFFGQGTRLTVV.

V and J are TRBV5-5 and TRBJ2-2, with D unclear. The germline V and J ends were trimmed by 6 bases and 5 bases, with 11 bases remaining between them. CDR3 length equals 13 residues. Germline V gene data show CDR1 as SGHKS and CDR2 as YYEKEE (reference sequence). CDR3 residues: CASNFPGTGELFF. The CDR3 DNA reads TGTGCCAGCAATTTCCCCGGGACCGGGGAGCTGTTTTTT.

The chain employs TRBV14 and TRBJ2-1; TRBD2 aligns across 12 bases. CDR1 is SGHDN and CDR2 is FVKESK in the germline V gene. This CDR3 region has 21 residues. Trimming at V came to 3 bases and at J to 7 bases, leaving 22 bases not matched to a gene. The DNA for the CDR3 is TGTGCCAGCAGCCATTATGGGGCTAGCGGGAGGGCCGAGGTCACGTTTAATGAGCAGTTCTTC. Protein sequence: CASSHYGASGRAEVTFNEQFF.

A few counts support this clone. This CDR3 is CASSLNFKRETNYEQYF. CDR3 sequence (DNA): TGTGCCAGCAGCTTAAATTTCAAGCGGGAAACCAACTACGAGCAGTACTTC. J is TRBJ2-7 and V is TRBV7-9; 7 bases are shared with TRBD2. With 2 bases clipped from V and 3 bases from J, the junction kept 13 bases outside the gene matches. Germline-derived CDR1 and CDR2 are SEHNR and FQNEAQ (reference sequence). The CDR3 loop spans 17 amino acids.

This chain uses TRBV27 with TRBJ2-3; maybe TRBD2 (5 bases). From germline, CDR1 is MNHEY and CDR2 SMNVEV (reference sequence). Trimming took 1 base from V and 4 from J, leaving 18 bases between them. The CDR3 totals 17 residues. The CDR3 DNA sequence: TGTGCCAGCAGTTTATATCGGACCACCGGAGGCCCAGATACGCAGTATTTT. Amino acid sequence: CASSLYRTTGGPDTQYF.

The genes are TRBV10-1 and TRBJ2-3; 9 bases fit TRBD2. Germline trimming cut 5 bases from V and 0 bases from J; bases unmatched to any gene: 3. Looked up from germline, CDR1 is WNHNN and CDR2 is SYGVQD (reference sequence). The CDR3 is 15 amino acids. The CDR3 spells CASSFSGGSTDTQYF. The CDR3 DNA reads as TGCGCCAGCAGTTTTAGCGGGGGAAGCACAGATACGCAGTATTTT.

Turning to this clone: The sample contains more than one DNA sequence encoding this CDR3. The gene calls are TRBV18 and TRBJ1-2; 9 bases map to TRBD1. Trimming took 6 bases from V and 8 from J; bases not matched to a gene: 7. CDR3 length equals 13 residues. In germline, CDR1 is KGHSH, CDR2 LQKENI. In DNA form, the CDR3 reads TGTGCCAGCTCCCCGGGACAGGGAAGCGGCTACACCTTC. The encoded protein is CASSPGQGSGYTF.

The CDR3 nucleotides read TGTGCCAGCAGCCGTAGCGGGACCTACAATGAGCAGTTCTTC. Protein: CASSRSGTYNEQFF. The chain is built from TRBV11-2 and TRBJ2-1; 8 positions agree with TRBD2. Germline V gene data show CDR1 as SGHAT and CDR2 as FQNNGV. Trimming took 5 bases from V and 2 from J; bases not matched to a gene: 2. The CDR3 contains 14 residues.

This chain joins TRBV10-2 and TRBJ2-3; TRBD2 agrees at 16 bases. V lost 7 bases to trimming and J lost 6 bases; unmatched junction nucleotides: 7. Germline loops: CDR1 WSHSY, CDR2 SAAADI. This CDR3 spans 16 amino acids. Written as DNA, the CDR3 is TGCGCCAGCATCGGGACTAGCGGGAGGGTGCAGGATACGCAGTATTTT. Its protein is CASIGTSGRVQDTQYF.

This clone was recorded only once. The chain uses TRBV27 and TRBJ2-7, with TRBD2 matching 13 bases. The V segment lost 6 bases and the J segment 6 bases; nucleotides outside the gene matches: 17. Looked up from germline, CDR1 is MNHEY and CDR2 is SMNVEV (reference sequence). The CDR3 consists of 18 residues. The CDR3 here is CASRWIGGVRTSGSEQYF. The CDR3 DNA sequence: TGTGCCAGCAGATGGATCGGAGGGGTCCGGACTAGCGGGAGCGAGCAGTACTTC.

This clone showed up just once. The CDR3 loop reads CAWSVPASSYNEQFF. The CDR3, as DNA: TGTGCCTGGAGTGTACCTGCGAGCTCCTACAATGAGCAGTTCTTC. This chain uses TRBV30 with TRBJ2-1; D gene ambiguous. With 0 bases removed from V and 0 bases from J, the gap between germline ends came to 9 bases. The CDR3 is made up of 15 amino acids. The V gene's germline CDR1 is GTSNPN and CDR2 SVGIG (reference sequence). Based on the CDR3 plus reference TRBV30 and TRBJ2-1, the full variable domain is SQTIHQWPATLVQPVGSPLSLECTVEGTSNPNLYWYRQAAGRGLQLLFYSVGIGQISSEVPQNLSASRPQDRQFILSSKKLLLSDSGFYLCAWSVPASSYNEQFFGPGTRLTVL.

The CDR3 protein is CASSHGQGYEQYF. For the CDR3, the DNA is TGTGCCAGTAGCCATGGACAGGGTTACGAGCAGTACTTC. The chain is built from TRBV19 and TRBJ2-7; TRBD1 agrees at 8 bases. Trimming at V came to 6 bases and at J to 4 bases, leaving 5 bases not matched to a gene. Germline V gene data show CDR1 as LNHDA and CDR2 as SQIVND (reference sequence). The CDR3 loop spans 13 amino acids.

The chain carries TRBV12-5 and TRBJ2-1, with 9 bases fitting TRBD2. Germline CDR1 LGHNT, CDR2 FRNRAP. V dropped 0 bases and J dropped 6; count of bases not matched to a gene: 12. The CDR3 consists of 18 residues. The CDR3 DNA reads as TGTGCTAGTGGTTTGGTAGGATTTGCGGGAGGGGCCCCCAATGAGCAGTTCTTC. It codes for CASGLVGFAGGAPNEQFF.

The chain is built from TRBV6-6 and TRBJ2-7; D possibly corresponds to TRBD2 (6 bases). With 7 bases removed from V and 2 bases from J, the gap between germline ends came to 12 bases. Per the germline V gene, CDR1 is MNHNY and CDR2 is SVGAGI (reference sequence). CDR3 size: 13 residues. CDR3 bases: TGTGCCAGCACCGGAGGGGCCGCCTACGAGCAGTACTTC. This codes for CASTGGAAYEQYF.

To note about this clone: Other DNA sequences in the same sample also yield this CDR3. Here the CDR3 DNA reads TGTGCCAGCAGAAAATTAGCGGGGAATTACAATGAGCAGTTCTTC. Translated, it gives CASRKLAGNYNEQFF. The chain uses TRBV11-2 and TRBJ2-1; 8 bases fit TRBD2. CDR1 SGHAT and CDR2 FQNNGV come from the germline V gene. Germline trimming cut 6 bases from V and 4 bases from J; bases unmatched to any gene: 8. The CDR3 length is 15 residues.

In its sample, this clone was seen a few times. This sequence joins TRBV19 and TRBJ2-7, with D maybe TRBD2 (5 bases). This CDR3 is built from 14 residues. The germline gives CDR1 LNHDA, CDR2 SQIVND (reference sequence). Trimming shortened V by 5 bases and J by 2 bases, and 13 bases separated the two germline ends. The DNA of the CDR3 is TGTGCCAGTAGTCCACCGCGGGCACCCTACGAGCAGTACTTC. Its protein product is CASSPPRAPYEQYF.

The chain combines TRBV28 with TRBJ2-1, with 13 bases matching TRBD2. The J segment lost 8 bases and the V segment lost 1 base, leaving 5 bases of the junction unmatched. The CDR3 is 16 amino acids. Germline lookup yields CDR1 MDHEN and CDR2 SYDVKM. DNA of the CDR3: TGTGCCAGCAGTTTATCGGGACTAGCGGGACTGGATGAGCAGTTCTTC. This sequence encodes CASSLSGLAGLDEQFF.